This T cell receptor (beta chain) was sequenced in a study of shared clonotypes between healthy human individuals. General study points: There were few donors, and this limited the genetic and exposure-history diversity represented. Clonotype sharing among donors was thought likely to change with sequencing depth. Around 5% of naive CD4 clonotypes were shared across a few donors.

A CD45RA-negative memory subset and a CD45RA+ naive subset were separated from the CD4+ cells. As concerns this clone: Its antigen is currently unknown. Other DNA sequences from this sample encode an identical CDR3 as well.

V was pared by 6 bases and J by 0 bases, with 3 bases of the junction left unmatched. The V gene's germline CDR1 is KGHSH and CDR2 LQKENI. The CDR3 totals 15 residues. Sequenced by immunoSEQ multiplex PCR; TCRdb stores in-frame clones only, minus some. The sample lists about 2 million clones; around 95% were seen once. This receptor was obtained from a man younger than 35 in good health. This chain uses TRBV18 with TRBJ2-7; 12 positions match TRBD2. The sample comprised naive CD4+ T cells sorted from blood. Subset: CD45RA+ positively selected. CDR3 amino acids: CASSRTSGDSYEQYF. The CDR3 DNA reads as TGTGCCAGCTCTAGGACTAGCGGGGACTCCTACGAGCAGTACTTC.